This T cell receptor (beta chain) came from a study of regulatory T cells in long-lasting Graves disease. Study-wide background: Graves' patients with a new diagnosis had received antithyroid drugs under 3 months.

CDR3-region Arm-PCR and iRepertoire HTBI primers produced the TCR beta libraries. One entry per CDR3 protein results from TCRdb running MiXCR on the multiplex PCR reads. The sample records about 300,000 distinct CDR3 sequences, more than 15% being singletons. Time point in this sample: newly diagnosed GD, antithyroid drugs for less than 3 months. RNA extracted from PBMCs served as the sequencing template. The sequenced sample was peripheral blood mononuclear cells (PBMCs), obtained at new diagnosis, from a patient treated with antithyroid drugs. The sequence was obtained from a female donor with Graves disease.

The CDR3 loop reads CASTAGTRTGELFF. DNA of the CDR3: TGTGCCAGTACCGCCGGGACAAGAACCGGGGAGCTGTTTTTT. This chain uses TRBV19 with TRBJ2-2; the D gene is possibly TRBD1 (6 bases). V lost 7 bases to trimming and J lost 5 bases, with 14 bases between them. The length of the CDR3 is 14 residues. CDR1 LNHDA and CDR2 SQIVND come from the germline V gene (reference sequence).